These T cell receptor beta chains were read from a single sample in a study of blood T cell repertoires in COVID-19. TCRdb keeps only in-frame clones here, not all; method: immunoSEQ multiplex PCR. Counted here are 160,000 or so clones, approximately 93% occurring once; the ten biggest clones make up around 2%. Sample: peripheral blood. Source of these receptors: a woman in her fifties or sixties with COVID-19, enrolled during active disease. Both conserved end residues are part of each CDR3. D genes are given only for firm matches. Clone sizes are given selectively: once, few, many, or a class where the clone is expanded.

size	V	D	J	CDR3	DNA
.	TRBV6-2/TRBV6-3	TRBD1	TRBJ2-2	CASSYGTGTGELFF	TGTGCCAGCAGTTACGGGACAGGGACCGGGGAGCTGTTTTTT
.	TRBV6-5	.	TRBJ1-1	CASSSQGFPWGAFF	TGTGCCAGCAGTTCCCAGGGTTTCCCATGGGGAGCTTTCTTT
.	TRBV7-2	.	TRBJ1-3	CASSLGEGGRSGNTIYF	TGTGCCAGCAGCTTAGGGGAGGGAGGCCGAAGTGGAAACACCATATATTTT
.	TRBV25-1	.	TRBJ1-2	CASSEPLVTETGYTF	TGTGCCAGCAGTGAACCTTTAGTAACAGAAACTGGCTACACCTTC
.	TRBV29-1	TRBD1	TRBJ2-7	CSVVGRGQEQYF	TGCAGCGTTGTTGGCAGGGGGCAAGAGCAGTACTTC
.	TRBV6-5	.	TRBJ1-3	CASSSGLLSGNTIYF	TGTGCCAGCAGTTCCGGACTGCTCTCTGGAAACACCATATATTTT
.	TRBV11-2	TRBD1	TRBJ1-4	CASSLGLGTGSEKLFF	TGTGCCAGCAGCTTAGGACTCGGGACAGGGAGTGAAAAACTGTTTTTT
.	TRBV7-2	.	TRBJ1-4	CASSFGGREKLFF	TGTGCCAGCAGCTTCGGGGGTCGCGAAAAACTGTTTTTT
.	TRBV7-9	.	TRBJ1-2	CASSLREMANYGYTF	TGTGCCAGCAGCTTAAGGGAGATGGCTAACTATGGCTACACCTTC
.	TRBV24-1	TRBD1	TRBJ2-1	CATSEGLGTGGRNEQFF	TGTGCCACCAGCGAGGGACTCGGGACAGGGGGAAGAAATGAGCAGTTCTTC
.	TRBV7-9	.	TRBJ2-1	CASSFSDEQFF	TGTGCCAGCAGCTTTTCGGATGAGCAGTTCTTC
once	TRBV7-8	.	TRBJ1-5	CASRLLGVQVSNQPQHF	TGTGCCAGCAGACTTTTAGGGGTCCAGGTTAGCAATCAGCCCCAGCATTTT
.	TRBV5-6	.	TRBJ2-1	CASSLDHLENEQFF	TGTGCCAGCAGCTTGGACCACTTAGAGAATGAGCAGTTCTTC
.	TRBV18	TRBD1	TRBJ2-2	CASSLDRGRTGELFF	TGTGCCAGCTCCCTGGACAGGGGGCGAACCGGGGAGCTGTTTTTT
.	TRBV4-2	.	TRBJ1-2	CASSQRTADGYTF	TGTGCCAGCAGCCAAAGGACAGCGGATGGCTACACCTTC
.	TRBV5-6	.	TRBJ2-7	CASSLVGQSYEQYF	TGTGCCAGCAGCTTGGTAGGACAGTCCTACGAGCAGTACTTC
.	TRBV20-1	TRBD1	TRBJ1-2	CSAWTGNGYTF	TGCAGTGCGTGGACAGGGAATGGCTACACCTTC
once	TRBV21-1	.	TRBJ2-7	CASSKHTLQGILDNEQYF	TGTGCCAGCAGCAAACACACCCTACAGGGAATTCTTGACAACGAGCAGTACTTC
.	TRBV7-3	.	TRBJ1-5	CASSSSVGATWEPQHF	TGTGCCAGCAGCTCAAGCGTAGGGGCGACGTGGGAGCCCCAGCATTTT
.	TRBV5-5	.	TRBJ1-5	CASSPWGLTFRNQPQHF	TGTGCCAGCAGCCCCTGGGGCCTTACTTTTCGCAATCAGCCCCAGCATTTT
.	TRBV18	TRBD1	TRBJ2-5	CASSGTGRRETQYF	TGTGCCAGCTCAGGGACAGGGAGGCGAGAGACCCAGTACTTC
.	TRBV6-5	.	TRBJ2-7	CAPSLPGLPYEQYF	TGTGCCCCCAGCCTACCAGGGCTCCCCTACGAGCAGTACTTC
.	TRBV4-1	.	TRBJ1-4	CASRGLGNEKLFF	TGCGCCAGTAGGGGTCTAGGTAATGAAAAACTGTTTTTT
.	TRBV3-1/TRBV3-2	TRBD1	TRBJ1-1	CASSRGTARGTEAFF	TGTGCCAGCAGCCGCGGGACAGCCCGGGGCACTGAAGCTTTCTTT
.	TRBV5-6	TRBD1	TRBJ2-3	CASSLEQGAADTQYF	TGTGCCAGCAGCTTGGAACAGGGGGCGGCAGATACGCAGTATTTT
.	TRBV29-1	TRBD2	TRBJ2-1	CSVRVGLAGGLSYNEQFF	TGCAGCGTTCGGGTAGGACTAGCGGGGGGGCTCTCCTACAATGAGCAGTTCTTC
.	TRBV30	.	TRBJ1-5	CAWRLQGPNQPQHF	TGTGCCTGGAGGCTACAGGGTCCCAATCAGCCCCAGCATTTT
once	TRBV7-2	.	TRBJ1-3	CASSLVAASGNTIYF	TGTGCCAGCAGCTTAGTGGCGGCCTCTGGAAACACCATATATTTT
.	TRBV4-3	.	TRBJ1-2	CASSQDRMETNYGYTF	TGCGCCAGCAGCCAGGATAGGATGGAGACTAACTATGGCTACACCTTC
.	TRBV5-4	TRBD2	TRBJ2-1	CASNLRAGGSSYNEQFF	TGTGCCAGCAATCTTCGAGCGGGGGGTTCCTCCTACAATGAGCAGTTCTTC
few	TRBV15	TRBD1	TRBJ1-2	CATSSRRGLQGYTF	TGTGCCACCAGCAGCCGTAGGGGGCTGCAGGGCTACACCTTC
.	TRBV2	TRBD1	TRBJ1-2	CASSETGQGQYGYTF	TGTGCCAGCAGTGAAACTGGACAGGGTCAGTATGGCTACACCTTC
.	TRBV19	.	TRBJ2-4	CASSILTRQESVQYF	TGTGCCAGTAGTATCTTGACCCGACAGGAGTCAGTTCAGTACTTC
.	TRBV27	.	TRBJ1-4	CASRPDRAATNEKLFF	TGTGCCAGCAGACCGGACAGAGCTGCAACTAATGAAAAACTGTTTTTT
.	TRBV4-2	TRBD2	TRBJ2-2	CASSHNTGTSRGELFF	TGTGCCAGCAGCCACAACACCGGGACTAGCCGCGGGGAGCTGTTTTTT
.	TRBV5-5	.	TRBJ2-1	CASSWDWLNYNEQFF	TGTGCCAGCAGCTGGGACTGGTTGAACTACAATGAGCAGTTCTTC
.	TRBV7-9	.	TRBJ1-2	CASSRGQSYGYTF	TGTGCCAGCAGCCGGGGACAAAGCTATGGCTACACCTTC
.	TRBV19	TRBD1	TRBJ1-1	CASSTGTVNTEAFF	TGTGCCAGTAGTACCGGGACAGTAAACACTGAAGCTTTCTTT
few	TRBV19	TRBD1	TRBJ1-2	CASGPRQGAEGYTF	TGTGCCAGTGGACCGAGACAGGGGGCGGAAGGCTACACCTTC
few	TRBV7-2	.	TRBJ1-1	CASSFYPGEAFF	TGTGCCAGCAGCTTCTATCCGGGGGAAGCTTTCTTT
.	TRBV4-2	TRBD1	TRBJ1-6	CASSRTGVNSPLHF	TGTGCCAGCAGCCGGACAGGGGTTAATTCACCCCTCCACTTT
.	TRBV6-5	TRBD1	TRBJ1-6	CASSAGQGVSPLHF	TGTGCCAGCAGCGCGGGACAGGGCGTCTCACCCCTCCACTTT
.	TRBV27	.	TRBJ2-7	CASSLYRSSYEQYF	TGTGCCAGCAGTTTATACCGGAGCTCCTACGAGCAGTACTTC
.	TRBV5-1	.	TRBJ1-1	CASSLVGGTNTEAFF	TGCGCCAGCAGCTTGGTAGGAGGGACCAACACTGAAGCTTTCTTT
once	TRBV12-5	.	TRBJ2-3	CASGSIPRTVSTDTQYF	TGTGCTAGTGGTTCGATCCCTCGGACAGTTAGCACAGATACGCAGTATTTT
.	TRBV7-3	.	TRBJ2-1	CASSLDRNEQFF	TGTGCCAGCAGCTTAGACAGGAATGAGCAGTTCTTC
.	TRBV19	.	TRBJ2-1	CASRESGSQAYNEQFF	TGTGCCAGTAGGGAATCCGGGTCTCAAGCCTACAATGAGCAGTTCTTC
.	TRBV2	.	TRBJ1-6	CASTGTDRNSPLHF	TGTGCCAGCACGGGAACAGACCGTAATTCACCCCTCCACTTT
once	TRBV7-2	.	TRBJ2-1	CASSASGTPKYNEQFF	TGTGCCAGCAGCGCCTCCGGGACACCTAAGTACAATGAGCAGTTCTTC
.	TRBV15	.	TRBJ1-1	CATSATRDAKSPEAFF	TGTGCCACCAGCGCGACGCGGGACGCCAAATCGCCCGAAGCTTTCTTT
once	TRBV7-2	.	TRBJ1-5	CASSPGGNQPQHF	TGTGCCAGCAGCCCGGGGGGCAATCAGCCCCAGCATTTT
.	TRBV9	.	TRBJ1-1	CASSRGQYMNTEAFF	TGTGCCAGCAGCCGTGGACAGTACATGAACACTGAAGCTTTCTTT
.	TRBV7-3	TRBD1	TRBJ1-1	CASRKDREGGAFF	TGTGCCAGCAGAAAAGACAGGGAAGGGGGAGCTTTCTTT
.	TRBV11-3	TRBD1	TRBJ1-1	CASSYGQGSEAFF	TGTGCCAGCAGCTACGGACAGGGGTCTGAAGCTTTCTTT
.	TRBV10-3	TRBD2	TRBJ2-2	CAAGGQNTGELFF	TGTGCCGCGGGGGGCCAGAACACCGGGGAGCTGTTTTTT